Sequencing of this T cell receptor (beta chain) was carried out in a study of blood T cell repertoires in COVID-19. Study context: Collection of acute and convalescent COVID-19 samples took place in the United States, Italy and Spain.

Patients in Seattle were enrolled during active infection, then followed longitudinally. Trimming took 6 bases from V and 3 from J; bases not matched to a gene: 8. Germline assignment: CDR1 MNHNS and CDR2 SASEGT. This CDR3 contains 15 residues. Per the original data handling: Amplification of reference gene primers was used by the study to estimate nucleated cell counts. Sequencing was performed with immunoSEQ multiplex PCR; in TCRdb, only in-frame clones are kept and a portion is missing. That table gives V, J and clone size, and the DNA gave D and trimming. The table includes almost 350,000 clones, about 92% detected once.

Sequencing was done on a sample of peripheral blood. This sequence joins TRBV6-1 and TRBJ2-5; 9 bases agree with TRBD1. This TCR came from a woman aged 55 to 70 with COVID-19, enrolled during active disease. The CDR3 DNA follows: TGTGCCAGCAGGACCAACGGACAGGGGAAAGAGACCCAGTACTTC. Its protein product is CASRTNGQGKETQYF.